The T cell receptor beta chain under discussion was sequenced for a study of CD4+ T cells in melanoma. This clone was seen just once. Its antigen is as yet unknown. The CDR3 loop spans 14 amino acids. Trimming took 2 bases from V and 4 from J; bases not matched to a gene: 4. CDR1 ENHRY and CDR2 SYGVKD come from the germline V gene. Clones were sequenced by immunoSEQ multiplex PCR, and TCRdb holds only the in-frame ones, with some missing. Of 6,400 or so clones in the sample, roughly three quarters were seen once. The study, taken as a whole, reports: CD8+ T cell, macrophage and B cell function reportedly correlated with neoantigen-specific CD4+ T cells. In melanoma, neoantigen-specific CD4+ T cells reportedly differed in differentiation state.

The V gene is TRBV10-3, the J gene TRBJ1-1; TRBD1 matches at 7 bases. This TCR came from a human donor with melanoma. Sequences were obtained from cells from a culture (not recorded whether cultured in vitro). CDR3 in amino acids: CAISEAQGGTEAFF. The CDR3, as DNA: TGTGCCATCAGTGAGGCGCAGGGGGGCACTGAAGCTTTCTTT.